The 3 T cell receptor beta chains presented below share a single source sample, sequenced in a study of blood T cell repertoires in COVID-19. Some clones are missing from TCRdb's copy, which holds only in-frame ones; the method was immunoSEQ multiplex PCR. Here the sample spans about 62,000 clones, 65% to 85% being singletons. The source material was peripheral blood. These receptors originate from a woman between 50 and 59 years old with active or convalescent COVID-19.

The CDR3 sequence is CASSLRSGSYEQYF. The DNA of the CDR3 is TGTGCCAGCAGCCTCCGTAGCGGGAGCTACGAGCAGTACTTC. The chain is built from TRBV11-3 and TRBJ2-7; 9 nucleotides match TRBD2. This CDR3 comprises 14 residues. The junction had 5 bases not matched to a gene; V was cut back by 5 bases and J by 3 bases. Looked up from germline, CDR1 is SGHNT and CDR2 is YENEEA.

The chain couples TRBV19 to TRBJ2-4; maybe TRBD1 (6 bases). Germline V lookup: CDR1 LNHDA, CDR2 SQIVND (reference sequence). Trimming pared 4 bases from V and 1 base from J, leaving 11 bases between. CDR3 length: 15 residues. The CDR3 spells CASSNIQGAKNIQYF. CDR3 coding DNA: TGTGCCAGTAGTAATATCCAGGGGGCCAAAAACATTCAGTACTTC.

The chain couples TRBV27 to TRBJ2-3; 13 bases match TRBD2. Germline CDR1 MNHEY, CDR2 SMNVEV (reference sequence). This CDR3 contains 15 residues. The trim removed 9 bases at V and 5 bases at J, leaving 8 bases unmatched. The CDR3: CASALLAGGVDTQYF. The CDR3 region has the DNA TGTGCCAGTGCCCTACTAGCGGGAGGGGTAGATACGCAGTATTTT.